A single sample is the source of the 4 T cell receptor beta chains below, sequenced in a study of blood T cell repertoires in COVID-19. The method was immunoSEQ multiplex PCR; TCRdb's version includes in-frame clones alone and lacks a portion of them. The sample records tens of thousands of clones, around 90% being singletons. Material for sequencing was peripheral blood. These receptors were obtained from a human donor with active COVID-19. The donor label of this sample is uncertain.

The V gene is TRBV9, the J gene TRBJ2-3; D perhaps matches TRBD1 (6 bases). Trimming removed 2 bases from V and 8 bases from J, with 12 bases in between. This CDR3 is 13 amino acids long. Germline CDR1 SGDLS, CDR2 YYNGEE. The CDR3 DNA is TGTGCCAGCAGCGTCGCGGTCAGGGGTACGCAGTATTTT. Its translation: CASSVAVRGTQYF.

The chain combines TRBV4-2 with TRBJ2-7, with TRBD2 matching over 14 bases. The germline V gene encodes CDR1 LGHNA and CDR2 YNFKEQ. Trimming cost V 5 bases and J 6 bases; bases outside gene matches: 6. The CDR3 totals 15 residues. Here the CDR3 DNA reads TGTGCCAGCAGCGCACCGGGACTAGCGGGAGTCGAGCAGTACTTC. Residues: CASSAPGLAGVEQYF.

This chain joins TRBV28 and TRBJ2-3; the D gene is possibly TRBD2 (5 bases). Germline assignment: CDR1 MDHEN and CDR2 SYDVKM. Trimming removed 0 bases from V and 1 base from J, with 8 bases in between. This CDR3 contains 15 residues. CDR3: CASSLWGRGTDTQYF. CDR3 DNA: TGTGCCAGCAGTTTATGGGGGAGAGGCACAGATACGCAGTATTTT.

The gene calls are TRBV2 and TRBJ1-4, with no clear D. The CDR3 runs 14 residues. V lost 3 bases, J lost 7 bases, and 12 bases lay in between. CDR1 SNHLY and CDR2 FYNNEI come from the germline V gene. DNA of the CDR3: TGTGCCAGCAGTGACGGTCCGGGGTTTGAAAAACTGTTTTTT. Translating gives CASSDGPGFEKLFF.